The 17 T cell receptor beta chains in this list originate from one sample, sequenced in a study of response to subunit inactivated influenza vaccine. TCRdb independently ran MiXCR on the RT-PCR reads; one entry per CDR3 protein. Among approximately 530,000 distinct CDR3 sequences listed, 13% were seen once. Sequencing used PBMCs from blood, obtained roughly 46 days after vaccination. These receptor sequences come from a man aged 50 or older who received an inactivated influenza vaccine.

A few counts support this clonotype. The chain carries TRBV4-3 and TRBJ2-1, with D uncertain. Germline V gives CDR1 LGHNA, CDR2 YSLEER. The CDR3 is 14 residues long. V gave up 3 bases and J gave up 0 bases, with 6 bases separating them. Here the CDR3 DNA reads TGCGCCAGCAGCCATAAAGACTCCTACAATGAGCAGTTCTTC. It translates to CASSHKDSYNEQFF.

The chain recombines TRBV20-1 with TRBJ2-7; 11 positions match TRBD1. With V trimmed by 4 bases and J by 0 bases, 8 bases remained unmatched. The germline V gene encodes CDR1 DFQATT and CDR2 SNEGSKA (reference sequence). The CDR3 is 16 amino acids. The CDR3 spells CSATGTGGLSSYEQYF. The CDR3 DNA reads TGCAGTGCTACTGGGACAGGGGGGCTTAGCTCCTACGAGCAGTACTTC.

This clonotype has just a few counts. DNA of the CDR3: TGCGCCAGCAGCTTGGATAGTCTGGGACAGAGGAAATTCTTC. Its translation: CASSLDSLGQRKFF. This sequence joins TRBV5-1 and TRBJ2-1, with 7 bases aligning to TRBD1. V gave up 0 bases and J gave up 16 bases; unmatched junction bases: 13. Germline V gene sequence: CDR1 SGHRS, CDR2 YFSETQ. The CDR3 consists of 14 residues.

In its sample, this clonotype was seen a few times. V is TRBV14 and J is TRBJ2-2, with a tentative D call TRBD2 (5 bases). Per germline, CDR1 SGHDN and CDR2 FVKESK. The V end lost 5 bases, the J end lost 0 bases, and 16 bases lay between the germline ends. The CDR3 extends over 17 amino acids. The CDR3 spells CASSSLIPGSNTGELFF. In DNA form, the CDR3 reads TGTGCCAGCAGCTCGCTAATTCCGGGATCGAACACCGGGGAGCTGTTTTTT.

The rearrangement uses TRBV5-1 and TRBJ2-1, with a possible D match to TRBD1 (5 bases). Germline V gene data show CDR1 as SGHRS and CDR2 as YFSETQ. The CDR3 spans 12 residues. Trimming cost V 5 bases and J 9 bases, with 12 bases left between them. In DNA, the CDR3 is TGCGCCAGCAGTACAGACAGTAGTGAGCAGTTCTTC. This gives the protein CASSTDSSEQFF.

This clonotype was recorded a few times. The V gene is TRBV20-1, the J gene TRBJ2-7; D might be TRBD1 (6 bases). The CDR3 is 16 residues long. The germline CDR1 and CDR2 sequences are DFQATT and SNEGSKA (reference sequence). The V end lost 0 bases, the J end lost 0 bases, and 15 bases lay between the germline ends. The CDR3 bases are TGCAGTGCTAGAGACACCGGGACACCCAACTCCTACGAGCAGTACTTC. This codes for CSARDTGTPNSYEQYF.

The chain joins TRBV7-2 to TRBJ2-4; unclear D gene. The germline gives CDR1 SGHTA, CDR2 FQGNSA. There are 16 residues in the CDR3. V lost 4 bases, J lost 0 bases, and 13 bases lay in between. CDR3 DNA sequence: TGTGCCAGCAGCTCGGAAATGGGTTCAGCCAAAAACATTCAGTACTTC. Translated, it gives CASSSEMGSAKNIQYF.

The rearrangement links TRBV20-1 to TRBJ1-2; no clear D. Deletions cut 0 bases from V and 4 bases from J, with 12 bases between. CDR1 is DFQATT, CDR2 SNEGSKA, per germline (reference sequence). CDR3 length: 14 amino acids. The CDR3 DNA is TGCAGTGCTAGAGATGCGACGGGATCCTATGGCTACACCTTC. It is translated as CSARDATGSYGYTF.

This clonotype was observed a handful of times. V and J are TRBV20-1 and TRBJ2-3; tentatively, D is TRBD1 (5 bases). The CDR3 runs 13 residues. Trimming shortened V by 8 bases and J by 2 bases, and 14 bases separated the two germline ends. CDR1 DFQATT and CDR2 SNEGSKA come from the germline V gene (reference sequence). CDR3 sequence reads: CSTRTQFTDTQYF. The CDR3 DNA reads TGCAGTACCCGGACACAATTCACAGATACGCAGTATTTT.

Only a few counts were recorded for this clonotype. This chain connects TRBV12-3 or TRBV12-4 to TRBJ2-6; TRBD1 matches at 9 bases. V gave up 5 bases and J gave up 2 bases; unmatched junction bases: 10. This CDR3 has 18 residues. The CDR3 sequence is CASSQSPTGGTGANVLTF. In nucleotides, the CDR3 is TGTGCCAGCAGTCAAAGCCCGACAGGGGGAACTGGGGCCAACGTCCTGACTTTC.

This clonotype was picked up a small number of times. The chain joins TRBV28 to TRBJ2-1; perhaps TRBD2 as D (6 bases). Trimming cost V 9 bases and J 4 bases, with 22 bases left between them. The CDR3 is made up of 16 amino acids. The V gene's germline CDR1 is MDHEN and CDR2 SYDVKM. The CDR3 sequence: CASRGYAGLNYNEQFF. CDR3 coding DNA: TGTGCCAGTCGGGGCTACGCGGGATTAAATTACAATGAGCAGTTCTTC.

The table lists this clonotype with many counts. CDR3 region: CASSRSGGLNTEAFF. The CDR3 DNA follows: TGTGCCAGCAGCCGATCAGGGGGATTGAACACTGAAGCTTTCTTT. This chain links TRBV9 with TRBJ1-1; 7 nucleotides agree with TRBD1. V lost 4 bases and J lost 0; bases outside the gene matches: 6. Germline assignment: CDR1 SGDLS and CDR2 YYNGEE. The CDR3 length is 15 residues. The whole variable domain, filled in from reference TRBV9 and TRBJ1-1, reads DSGVTQTPKHLITATGQRVTLRCSPRSGDLSVYWYQQSLDQGLQFLIQYYNGEERAKGNILERFSAQQFPDLHSELNLSSLELGDSALYFCASSRSGGLNTEAFFGQGTRLTVV.

The V gene is TRBV28, the J gene TRBJ1-5; TRBD1 aligns across 10 bases. Germline trimming cut 6 bases from V and 8 bases from J; bases unmatched to any gene: 10. The CDR3 length is 15 residues. CDR1 and CDR2 (germline): MDHEN, SYDVKM. For the CDR3, the DNA is TGTGCCAGCAGCTACTCCCGGGACAGGGGTGAGCCCCAGCATTTT. Translation gives CASSYSRDRGEPQHF. Filled out from reference TRBV28 and TRBJ1-5, the complete variable domain reads DVKVTQSSRYLVKRTGEKVFLECVQDMDHENMFWYRQDPGLGLRLIYFSYDVKMKEKGDIPEGYSVSREKKERFSLILESASTNQTSMYLCASSYSRDRGEPQHFGDGTRLSIL.

This clonotype was seen a few times. This chain uses TRBV11-2 with TRBJ1-3; TRBD1 is a possible D gene (5 bases). Germline V gene data show CDR1 as SGHAT and CDR2 as FQNNGV. The V and J ends lost 2 bases and 0 bases respectively, with 17 bases between them. This CDR3 is 18 amino acids long. The CDR3 reads CASSLRGPGTYSGNTIYF. CDR3 sequence (DNA): TGTGCCAGCAGCTTAAGAGGGCCGGGGACCTACTCTGGAAACACCATATATTTT.

This clonotype was detected only a few times. The CDR3 nucleotides are TGCGCCAGCAGCCAAGAACGGAACAATGAGCAGTTCTTC. Translated: CASSQERNNEQFF. The gene calls are TRBV4-1 and TRBJ2-1, with D unclear. Germline CDR1 MGHRA, CDR2 YSYEKL. The CDR3 runs 13 residues. The V end was cut by 0 bases, the J end by 5 bases, with 5 bases between.

The chain couples TRBV4-2 to TRBJ2-1, with 8 bases lining up with TRBD2. Germline V CDR1 and CDR2: LGHNA, YNFKEQ. This CDR3 is built from 17 residues. The V segment lost 0 bases and the J segment 8 bases; nucleotides outside the gene matches: 12. CDR3: CASSQDDPSGLGDEQFF. CDR3 DNA sequence: TGTGCCAGCAGCCAAGATGACCCTAGCGGGCTTGGGGATGAGCAGTTCTTC.

This clonotype came up many times. The rearrangement joins TRBV7-2 to TRBJ1-4; the D is unclear. V gave up 6 bases and J gave up 4 bases, with 21 bases separating them. CDR1 is SGHTA and CDR2 is FQGNSA in the germline V gene. The CDR3 contains 17 residues. The CDR3, as DNA: TGTGCCAGCAGAGAAGATAAGTACGGTCCCTATAATGAAAAACTGTTTTTT. It codes for CASREDKYGPYNEKLFF.